The 32 T cell receptor beta chains reported below all come from one sample, sequenced in a study of control samples from healthy donors and cancer patients (dated by TCRdb to about 2020). Library generation was performed with the immunoSEQ multiplex PCR assay. As stored in TCRdb, this immuneACCESS dataset retains in-frame rearrangements with V and J assigned. A fraction of the clones does not appear; measured against another copy, unresolved V genes explain less than half of the discrepancy, and the remainder lacks a known reason. The sample has around 78,000 clones on record, roughly 93% of them singletons. The biggest ten clones account for 4.8% of the sample. Sequenced sample: blood. Receptors originate from a young woman in good health.

The chain joins TRBV4-1 to TRBJ2-3; weak D call: TRBD2 (6 bases). The CDR3 has 16 amino acids. With 0 bases removed from V and 3 bases from J, the gap between germline ends came to 13 bases. The germline V gene has CDR1 MGHRA and CDR2 YSYEKL. The CDR3 sequence is CASSQDGGFITDTQYF. For the CDR3, the DNA is TGCGCCAGCAGCCAAGATGGAGGGTTCATAACAGATACGCAGTATTTT.

This clone was counted once. The chain carries TRBV11-3 and TRBJ1-1, with TRBD1 as a possible D gene (5 bases). Per the germline V gene, CDR1 is SGHNT and CDR2 is YENEEA. The CDR3 extends over 12 amino acids. V lost 5 bases, J lost 4 bases, and 8 bases lay in between. CDR3 loop: CASSLGATEAFF. CDR3 sequence (DNA): TGTGCCAGCAGCCTCGGGGCCACTGAAGCTTTCTTT.

The chain links TRBV23-1 to TRBJ2-7; D possibly corresponds to TRBD2 (5 bases). TRBV23-1 has ORF status, its function being uncertain. V was clipped by 6 bases and J by 5 bases, with 14 bases between them. The CDR3 length is 13 residues. For the CDR3, the DNA is TGCGCCAGCAGCCCGCGGGCGTCCCACGAGCAGTACTTC. Its translation is CASSPRASHEQYF.

The chain has TRBV28 and TRBJ1-4; the match to TRBD1 covers 7 bases. The V gene end was trimmed by 5 bases and the J gene end by 6 bases; junction bases not matched to a gene: 9. Germline CDR1 reads MDHEN; CDR2 reads SYDVKM. This CDR3 has 15 amino acids. The CDR3 sequence: CASSQRGRGYEKLFF. The CDR3 DNA follows: TGTGCCAGCAGTCAAAGGGGGCGCGGGTATGAAAAACTGTTTTTT.

Note on this clone: The identical CDR3 is also encoded by other nucleotide sequences in the sample. V and J are TRBV29-1 and TRBJ1-5; a weak D match, TRBD1 (5 bases). This CDR3 spans 13 amino acids. V lost 2 bases to trimming and J lost 4 bases, with 9 bases between them. Germline assignment: CDR1 SQVTM and CDR2 ANQGSEA. CDR3 nucleotide sequence: TGCAGCGTTGAACTAGGGGTAAATCAGCCCCAGCATTTT. Amino acid sequence: CSVELGVNQPQHF.

The rearrangement uses TRBV19 and TRBJ1-1, with 9 bases lining up with TRBD1. Trimming at V came to 7 bases and at J to 4 bases, leaving 13 bases not matched to a gene. Germline V gives CDR1 LNHDA, CDR2 SQIVND (reference sequence). This CDR3 is 16 amino acids long. CDR3 amino acids: CASINRDRVGGTEAFF. Here the CDR3 DNA reads TGTGCCAGTATCAACCGGGACAGGGTAGGGGGCACTGAAGCTTTCTTT.

The rearrangement uses TRBV15 and TRBJ1-2; 9 bases agree with TRBD1. With V trimmed by 4 bases and J by 5 bases, 8 bases remained unmatched. Germline values: CDR1 LNHNV, CDR2 YYDKDF (reference sequence). CDR3 length equals 15 residues. The chain's CDR3 is CATSTRTGELYGYTF. The CDR3 DNA sequence: TGTGCCACCAGCACCCGGACAGGGGAGCTTTATGGCTACACCTTC.

The chain has TRBV7-3 and TRBJ1-4; weak D call: TRBD1 (6 bases). The ends were cut back, 4 bases at V and 2 bases at J, with 14 bases in the middle. Germline V gene lookup returns CDR1 SGHTA and CDR2 FQGTGA. The CDR3 sequence is 16 residues long. As DNA, the CDR3 is TGTGCCAGCAGCTCGAGGGGGGGAGCCACTAATGAAAAACTGTTTTTT. It specifies CASSSRGGATNEKLFF. The whole variable domain, filled in from reference TRBV7-3 and TRBJ1-4, reads GAGVSQTPSNKVTEKGKYVELRCDPISGHTALYWYRQSLGQGPEFLIYFQGTGAADDSGLPNDRFFAVRPEGSVSTLKIQRTERGDSAVYLCASSSRGGATNEKLFFGSGTQLSVL.

The rearrangement joins TRBV6-1 to TRBJ2-5, with a possible D match to TRBD2 (7 bases). Trimming removed 4 bases at V and 4 bases at J, with 19 bases between. CDR1 is MNHNS and CDR2 is SASEGT in the germline V gene. This CDR3 is built from 16 residues. The CDR3 region is CASSGRGGGRGETQYF. The CDR3 DNA is TGTGCCAGCAGTGGCCGGGGCGGGGGCCGGGGAGAGACCCAGTACTTC.

This chain connects TRBV27 to TRBJ2-3; 10 nucleotides agree with TRBD1. Losses at the gene ends were 4 bases for V and 0 bases for J; bases not matched to a gene: 4. The CDR3 sequence is 16 residues long. Germline loops: CDR1 MNHEY, CDR2 SMNVEV (reference sequence). CDR3 nucleotides: TGTGCCAGCAGTTGGGGGACAGGGGACAGCACAGATACGCAGTATTTT. As protein: CASSWGTGDSTDTQYF.

The V gene is TRBV28, the J gene TRBJ2-7; no clear D. This CDR3 comprises 14 residues. Germline V gives CDR1 MDHEN, CDR2 SYDVKM. Trimming pared 7 bases from V and 0 bases from J, leaving 13 bases between. The CDR3 DNA reads as TGTGCCAGCATCCCAGGAGTCACCTCCTACGAGCAGTACTTC. Its protein is CASIPGVTSYEQYF.

This clone was seen only a few times. The DNA of the CDR3 is TGTGCCAGTAGTTCGGCAGGGAACTATGGCTACACCTTC. Translation gives CASSSAGNYGYTF. The rearrangement joins TRBV19 to TRBJ1-2, with D possibly matching TRBD1 (5 bases). V lost 5 bases and J lost 2, with 9 bases in between. This CDR3 comprises 13 residues. Germline values: CDR1 LNHDA, CDR2 SQIVND (reference sequence). The whole variable domain, filled in from reference TRBV19 and TRBJ1-2, reads DGGITQSPKYLFRKEGQNVTLSCEQNLNHDAMYWYRQDPGQGLRLIYYSQIVNDFQKGDIAEGYSVSREKKESFPLTVTSAQKNPTAFYLCASSSAGNYGYTFGSGTRLTVV.

DNA for the CDR3: TGTGCCAGCAGTTACGGCGTACAGGCCTCCGAAGCTTTCTTT. This codes for CASSYGVQASEAFF. This rearrangement joins TRBV6-6 to TRBJ1-1; a possible D gene is TRBD1 (5 bases). Trimming took 2 bases from V and 8 from J, leaving 15 bases between them. The CDR3 sequence is 14 residues long. Germline V gives CDR1 MNHNY, CDR2 SVGAGI (reference sequence).

The gene calls are TRBV6-1 and TRBJ1-1, with a weak D call TRBD1 (5 bases). Between the trimmed V and J ends, which lost 3 bases and 8 bases, there was a span of 28 bases. CDR1 is MNHNS and CDR2 is SASEGT in the germline V gene. This CDR3 is built from 18 residues. CDR3 amino acids: CASSDPRTGTMDDTEAFF. CDR3 bases: TGTGCCAGCAGTGACCCTCGTACCGGGACTATGGATGATACCGAAGCTTTCTTT.

The chain combines TRBV5-1 with TRBJ1-1; D ambiguous. The CDR3 has 14 residues. From germline, CDR1 is SGHRS and CDR2 YFSETQ. Trimming stripped 2 bases from V and 2 bases from J, with 10 bases between. The CDR3: CASSFYGPNTEAFF. In DNA, the CDR3 is TGCGCCAGCAGCTTCTATGGTCCCAACACTGAAGCTTTCTTT.

The chain employs TRBV6-6 and TRBJ2-3, with D unclear. Trimming took off 4 bases at V and 1 base at J, with 12 bases between the two ends. Germline assignment: CDR1 MNHNY and CDR2 SVGAGI (reference sequence). This CDR3 has 15 residues. The DNA for the CDR3 is TGTGCCAGCAGTTTAGGACGCCGGGGCACAGATACGCAGTATTTT. Translation gives CASSLGRRGTDTQYF.

V and J are TRBV28 and TRBJ2-7; the D gene is possibly TRBD1 (6 bases). The CDR3 is 16 residues long. Trimming pared 8 bases from V and 4 bases from J, leaving 24 bases between. Germline V CDR1 and CDR2: MDHEN, SYDVKM. CDR3 in amino acids: CASHPRQATGKYEQYF. The CDR3 region has the DNA TGTGCCAGCCATCCCCGCCAGGCAACAGGGAAGTACGAGCAGTACTTC.

V and J are TRBV5-4 and TRBJ2-5, with D uncertain. The CDR3 totals 16 residues. Germline V gene lookup returns CDR1 SGHNT and CDR2 YYREEE (reference sequence). Trimming left V 0 bases short and J 5 bases short, with 17 bases between. This chain's CDR3 is CASSLAVFSSPETQYF. The DNA of the CDR3 is TGTGCCAGCAGCTTGGCGGTTTTTAGCAGCCCGGAGACCCAGTACTTC.

The chain is built from TRBV7-3 and TRBJ2-2; 7 bases line up with TRBD2. Germline V gene lookup returns CDR1 SGHTA and CDR2 FQGTGA. This CDR3 region has 17 residues. After removal of 3 bases from V and 3 bases from J, the junction contained 10 bases not matched to a gene. CDR3 region: CASSFPNGGRDTGELFF. CDR3 in DNA: TGTGCCAGCAGCTTCCCTAACGGGGGGAGAGACACCGGGGAGCTGTTTTTT.

V is TRBV28 and J is TRBJ2-7; TRBD2 might be the D (6 bases). Trimming stripped 4 bases from V and 1 base from J, with 11 bases between. Germline V lookup: CDR1 MDHEN, CDR2 SYDVKM. This CDR3 spans 14 amino acids. CDR3 in amino acids: CASSSGGSSYEQYF. In DNA, the CDR3 is TGTGCCAGCAGTTCCGGGGGAAGTTCCTACGAGCAGTACTTC. Combining the CDR3 with reference TRBV28 and TRBJ2-7 gives the whole variable domain DVKVTQSSRYLVKRTGEKVFLECVQDMDHENMFWYRQDPGLGLRLIYFSYDVKMKEKGDIPEGYSVSREKKERFSLILESASTNQTSMYLCASSSGGSSYEQYFGPGTRLTVT.

This clone has only one observation. CDR3 in DNA: TGCAGTGCTAGTGCGGTAATAGCGGGAGGTCGGGCGAACACCGGGGAGCTGTTTTTT. It is translated as CSASAVIAGGRANTGELFF. This rearrangement joins TRBV20-1 to TRBJ2-2; TRBD2 agrees at 10 bases. The CDR3 extends over 19 amino acids. Germline CDR1 reads DFQATT; CDR2 reads SNEGSKA (reference sequence). V gave up 3 bases and J gave up 0 bases; unmatched junction bases: 13.

This chain uses TRBV6-5 with TRBJ2-7; 7 bases match TRBD1. Trimming at V came to 6 bases and at J to 1 base, leaving 9 bases not matched to a gene. CDR1 and CDR2 (germline): MNHEY, SVGAGI. The CDR3 spans 15 residues. CDR3 residues: CASRGRQGWSYEQYF. The CDR3 DNA is TGTGCCAGCAGGGGTAGACAGGGTTGGTCCTACGAGCAGTACTTC.

The CDR3 DNA reads TGTGCCAGCAGATTGGGCAATCAGCCCCAGCATTTT. This codes for CASRLGNQPQHF. The rearrangement links TRBV25-1 to TRBJ1-5; D is ambiguous. Germline loops: CDR1 MGHDK, CDR2 SYGVNS. The CDR3 consists of 12 residues. V was cut by 6 bases and J by 2 bases, with 5 bases left in between.

This clone was picked up a small number of times. The gene calls are TRBV15 and TRBJ1-4; tentative D call: TRBD1 (5 bases). V was pared by 8 bases and J by 0 bases, with 7 bases between. In germline, CDR1 is LNHNV, CDR2 YYDKDF (reference sequence). The CDR3 totals 13 residues. The CDR3 loop is CATQQATNEKLFF. CDR3 sequence (DNA): TGTGCCACCCAACAGGCAACTAATGAAAAACTGTTTTTT.

As DNA, the CDR3 is TGCAGTGCTAAACACAGGGACGGCTACACCTTC. Amino acid sequence: CSAKHRDGYTF. The chain couples TRBV20-1 to TRBJ1-2, with D possibly being TRBD1 (6 bases). The CDR3 is made up of 11 amino acids. V shed 4 bases and J shed 8 bases, with 11 bases lying between them. The germline V gene has CDR1 DFQATT and CDR2 SNEGSKA (reference sequence).

This clone was observed a single time. V is TRBV6-2 or TRBV6-3 and J is TRBJ2-5; D is undetermined. CDR3 length: 13 residues. Germline CDR1 MNHEY, CDR2 SVGEGT. V was trimmed by 0 bases and J by 3 bases, leaving 5 bases between them. The CDR3 here is CASSYSPEETQYF. The CDR3 nucleotides read TGTGCCAGCAGTTACTCGCCAGAAGAGACCCAGTACTTC.

The gene calls are TRBV7-2 and TRBJ2-3; the D gene is possibly TRBD2 (5 bases). The V gene's germline CDR1 is SGHTA and CDR2 FQGNSA. Trimming shortened V by 10 bases and J by 2 bases, and 16 bases separated the two germline ends. The CDR3 is 14 residues long. CDR3: CAISRTRTTDTQYF. The CDR3 bases are TGTGCCATTTCCCGAACTAGAACCACAGATACGCAGTATTTT.

The chain combines TRBV19 with TRBJ2-6; D might be TRBD1 (6 bases). Trimming shortened V by 3 bases and J by 2 bases, and 8 bases separated the two germline ends. The CDR3 is made up of 15 amino acids. Germline V gives CDR1 LNHDA, CDR2 SQIVND (reference sequence). In nucleotides, the CDR3 is TGTGCCAGTAGTATCCACAGGGCTGGGGCCAACGTCCTGACTTTC. It codes for CASSIHRAGANVLTF.

This chain joins TRBV6-5 and TRBJ2-3; D is tentatively TRBD1 or TRBD2 (5 bases each). Trimming left V 7 bases short and J 5 bases short, with 13 bases between. The germline V gene has CDR1 MNHEY and CDR2 SVGAGI. CDR3 length: 13 amino acids. The chain's CDR3 is CASTGTYRDTQYF. The CDR3 nucleotides read TGTGCCAGCACCGGGACCTACCGAGATACGCAGTATTTT.

The count of this clone is one. V is TRBV19 and J is TRBJ1-1; no reliable D call. The CDR3 is 11 amino acids. Germline assignment: CDR1 LNHDA and CDR2 SQIVND (reference sequence). Trimming shortened V by 3 bases and J by 1 base, and 0 bases separated the two germline ends. The CDR3 spells CASSMNTEAFF. In nucleotides, the CDR3 is TGTGCCAGTAGTATGAACACTGAAGCTTTCTTT.

The chain recombines TRBV19 with TRBJ2-7, with 7 bases identical to TRBD1. CDR3 length: 14 residues. In germline, CDR1 is LNHDA, CDR2 SQIVND (reference sequence). J gave up 4 bases and V 4 bases, and 7 bases lay outside the gene matches. This chain's CDR3 is CASSRQGVSYEQYF. As DNA, the CDR3 is TGTGCCAGTAGTAGGCAGGGGGTTTCATACGAGCAGTACTTC.

The V and J genes are TRBV10-3 and TRBJ1-6, with 12 positions matching TRBD1. The CDR3 is 15 amino acids. V lost 6 bases, J lost 10 bases, and 7 bases stayed unmatched. Germline lookup yields CDR1 ENHRY and CDR2 SYGVKD. CDR3 sequence reads: CAISPGQGANSPLHF. The CDR3 DNA reads as TGTGCCATCAGCCCGGGACAGGGGGCGAACTCACCCCTCCACTTT.